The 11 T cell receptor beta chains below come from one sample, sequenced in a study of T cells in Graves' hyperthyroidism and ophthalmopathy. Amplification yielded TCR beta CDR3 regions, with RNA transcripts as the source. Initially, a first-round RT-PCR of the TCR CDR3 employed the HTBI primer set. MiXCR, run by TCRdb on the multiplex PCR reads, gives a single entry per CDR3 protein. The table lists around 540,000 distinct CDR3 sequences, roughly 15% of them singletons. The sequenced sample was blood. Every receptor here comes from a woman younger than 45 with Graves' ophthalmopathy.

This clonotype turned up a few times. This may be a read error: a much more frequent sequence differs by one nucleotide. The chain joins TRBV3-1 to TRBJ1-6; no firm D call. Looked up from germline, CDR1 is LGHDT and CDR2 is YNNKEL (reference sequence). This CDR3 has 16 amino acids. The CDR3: CASSQEVGHSGSPLRF. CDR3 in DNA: TGTGCCAGCAGCCAAGAGGTCGGGCATAGTGGTTCACCCCTCCGCTTT.

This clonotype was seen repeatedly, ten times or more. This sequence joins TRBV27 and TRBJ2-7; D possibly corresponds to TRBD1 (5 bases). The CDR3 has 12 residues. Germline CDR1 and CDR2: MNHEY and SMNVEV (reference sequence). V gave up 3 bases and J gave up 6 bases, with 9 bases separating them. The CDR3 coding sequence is TGTGCCAGCAGTTTTAGGGGTGGCGAGCAGTACTTC. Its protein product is CASSFRGGEQYF.

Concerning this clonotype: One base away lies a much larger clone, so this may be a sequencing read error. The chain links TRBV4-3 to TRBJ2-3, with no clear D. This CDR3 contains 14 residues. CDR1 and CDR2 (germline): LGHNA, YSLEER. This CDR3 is CARSQVGRSDTQYF. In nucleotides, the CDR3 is TGCGCCAGGAGCCAAGTTGGTAGATCCGATACGCAGTATTTT.

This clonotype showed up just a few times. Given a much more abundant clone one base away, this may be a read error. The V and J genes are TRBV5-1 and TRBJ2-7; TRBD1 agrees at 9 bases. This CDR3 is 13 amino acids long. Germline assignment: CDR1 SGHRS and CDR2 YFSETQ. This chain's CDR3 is CASGQGPDYGQYF. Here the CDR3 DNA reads TGCGCCAGCGGACAGGGGCCAGACTACGGGCAGTACTTC. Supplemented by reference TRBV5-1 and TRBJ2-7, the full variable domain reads KAGVTQTPRYLIKTRGQQVTLSCSPISGHRSVSWYQQTPGQGLQFLFEYFSETQRNKGNFPGRFSGRQFSNSRSEMNVSTLELGDSALYLCASGQGPDYGQYFGPGTRLTVT.

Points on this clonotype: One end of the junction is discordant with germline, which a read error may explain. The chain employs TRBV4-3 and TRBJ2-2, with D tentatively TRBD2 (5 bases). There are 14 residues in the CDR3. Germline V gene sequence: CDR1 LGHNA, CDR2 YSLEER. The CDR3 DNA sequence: TGCGCCAGCAGCGAGACGGAGAACACCGGGGAGCTGGTTTTT. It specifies CASSETENTGELVF.

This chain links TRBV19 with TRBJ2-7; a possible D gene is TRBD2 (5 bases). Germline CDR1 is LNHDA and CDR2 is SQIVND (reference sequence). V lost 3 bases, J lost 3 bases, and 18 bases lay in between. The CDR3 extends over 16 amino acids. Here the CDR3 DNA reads TGTGCCAGTAGTATCTCGGACGGGAACCTAGGCTACGAGCAGTACTTC. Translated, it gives CASSISDGNLGYEQYF.

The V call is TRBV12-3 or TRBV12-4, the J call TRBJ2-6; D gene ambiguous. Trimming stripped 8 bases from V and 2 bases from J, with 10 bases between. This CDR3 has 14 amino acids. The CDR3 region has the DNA TGTGCCAGCCTCACTTCGACTGGGGCCAACGTCCTGACTTTC. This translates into CASLTSTGANVLTF.

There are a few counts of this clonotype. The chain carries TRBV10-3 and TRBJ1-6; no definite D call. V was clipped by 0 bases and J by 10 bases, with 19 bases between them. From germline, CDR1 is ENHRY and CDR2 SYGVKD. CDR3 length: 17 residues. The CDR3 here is CAISESDLGSPRSPLHF. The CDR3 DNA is TGTGCCATCAGTGAGTCGGACCTGGGAAGCCCTCGGTCACCCCTCCACTTT.

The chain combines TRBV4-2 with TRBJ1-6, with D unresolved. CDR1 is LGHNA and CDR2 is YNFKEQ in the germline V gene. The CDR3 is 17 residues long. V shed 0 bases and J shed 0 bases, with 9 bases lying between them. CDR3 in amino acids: CASSQEDLSSYNSPLHF. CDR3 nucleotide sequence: TGTGCCAGCAGCCAAGAAGACCTGAGCTCCTATAATTCACCCCTCCACTTT.

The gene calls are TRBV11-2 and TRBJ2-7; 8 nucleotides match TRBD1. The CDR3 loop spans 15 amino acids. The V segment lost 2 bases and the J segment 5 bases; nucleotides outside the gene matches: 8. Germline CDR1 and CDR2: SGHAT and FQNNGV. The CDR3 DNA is TGTGCCAGCAGCTTACCCTGGACAGGGTTCCACGAGCAGTACTTC. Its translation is CASSLPWTGFHEQYF.

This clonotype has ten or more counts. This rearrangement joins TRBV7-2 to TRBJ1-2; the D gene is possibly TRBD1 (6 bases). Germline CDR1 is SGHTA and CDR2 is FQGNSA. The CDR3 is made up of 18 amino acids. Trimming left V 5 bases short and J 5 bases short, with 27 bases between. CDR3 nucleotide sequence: TGTGCCAGCAGCCCCTTAAGCGCCGGACGGGGGGCGCGGTATGGCTACACCTTC. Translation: CASSPLSAGRGARYGYTF.